This TCR beta chain was captured in a study of T cell responses to AZD1222 COVID-19 vaccine. For the study at large: Second doses were pooled across both intervals (about 4 or about 12 weeks). Findings of the study overall: Donor demographics were predominantly white British with a female majority; clonal diversity may be underestimated. Baseline testing showed seropositivity in only six or seven AZD1222 recipients.

Some clones are missing from TCRdb's copy, which holds only in-frame ones; the method was immunoSEQ multiplex PCR. This sample has 95,000 to 150,000 clones, with roughly 92% found just once. The CDR3 is 16 amino acids. Losses at the gene ends were 4 bases for V and 6 bases for J; bases not matched to a gene: 10. Per germline, CDR1 MNHEY and CDR2 SMNVEV (reference sequence). With respect to this clone: Its antigen remains unidentified.

This sequence was found in an adult in good health. This sequence joins TRBV27 and TRBJ2-7; 12 bases match TRBD2. The sequencing used peripheral blood, collected on day 0 of AZD1222 vaccination. CDR3 bases: TGTGCCAGCAGTTCTAGCGGGGGGGCCTGGAGGCGCGAGCAGTACTTC. Translating it yields CASSSSGGAWRREQYF.